This passage covers 9 T cell receptor beta chains from one sample sequenced in a study of blood T cell repertoires in COVID-19. The repertoire was sequenced with immunoSEQ multiplex PCR; TCRdb's copy has only in-frame clones and lacks some. The table records about 180,000 clones, 70% to 90% of them present only once. The specimen sequenced was peripheral blood. The receptors were gathered from a man aged 55 to 69 with acute or convalescent COVID-19.

The chain employs TRBV24-1 and TRBJ2-1; 9 nucleotides match TRBD1. The CDR3 runs to 18 residues. Per germline, CDR1 KGHDR and CDR2 SFDVKD. The ends lost 3 bases at V and 0 bases at J; junction bases unmatched: 8. DNA for the CDR3: TGTGCCACCAGTGATCCGACAGGGGGGCGGAGCTCCTACAATGAGCAGTTCTTC. It yields the protein CATSDPTGGRSSYNEQFF.

CDR3 region: CASSQVGTGQETQYF. CDR3 coding DNA: TGCGCCAGCAGCCAAGTAGGGACAGGGCAAGAGACCCAGTACTTC. This rearrangement joins TRBV4-1 to TRBJ2-5; 9 bases match TRBD1. With 1 base clipped from V and 2 bases from J, the junction kept 2 bases outside the gene matches. Germline CDR1 reads MGHRA; CDR2 reads YSYEKL. CDR3 length: 15 residues.

The chain is built from TRBV10-3 and TRBJ1-6; 7 bases map to TRBD1. Germline CDR1 and CDR2: ENHRY and SYGVKD. The CDR3 has 15 residues. The V and J ends lost 3 bases and 9 bases, in that order; junction bases with no gene match: 8. DNA for the CDR3: TGTGCCATCAGTGACTCCGGGCAGGGGGGTTCACCCCTCCACTTT. Translation gives CAISDSGQGGSPLHF.

V usage is TRBV10-3 and J usage is TRBJ2-2, with 8 bases lining up with TRBD2. The V gene end was trimmed by 8 bases and the J gene end by 7 bases; junction bases not matched to a gene: 9. Germline loops: CDR1 ENHRY, CDR2 SYGVKD. This CDR3 spans 14 amino acids. The CDR3 loop reads CAIRPSGSDGELFF. The CDR3 DNA follows: TGTGCCATCCGTCCGAGCGGGAGCGACGGGGAGCTGTTTTTT.

J is TRBJ2-2 and V is TRBV27; perhaps TRBD1 as D (6 bases). This CDR3 contains 14 residues. Germline V gene data show CDR1 as MNHEY and CDR2 as SMNVEV (reference sequence). The V end lost 10 bases, the J end lost 0 bases, and 12 bases lay between the germline ends. CDR3 DNA: TGTGCCACCAAATACAGGGCGAACACCGGGGAGCTGTTTTTT. This encodes CATKYRANTGELFF.

A single count supports this clone. This chain uses TRBV19 with TRBJ2-2, with TRBD1 identical over 11 bases. Germline V gene data show CDR1 as LNHDA and CDR2 as SQIVND (reference sequence). Trimming took 5 bases from V and 3 from J; bases not matched to a gene: 11. This CDR3 is built from 18 residues. The CDR3 spells CASSFPIRDRGYTGELFF. The DNA for the CDR3 is TGTGCCAGTAGTTTCCCCATCCGGGACAGGGGGTACACCGGGGAGCTGTTTTTT.

V and J are TRBV14 and TRBJ1-1, with D hard to call. Trimming removed 6 bases from V and 0 bases from J, with 8 bases in between. CDR3 length: 13 amino acids. Germline CDR1 SGHDN, CDR2 FVKESK. As DNA, the CDR3 is TGTGCCAGCAGACTAGACTTGAACACTGAAGCTTTCTTT. Amino acids: CASRLDLNTEAFF.

This clone has a single count. The CDR3 sequence: CASSQDSGQGIGELFF. Written as DNA, the CDR3 is TGCGCCAGCAGCCAAGATTCGGGACAGGGTATCGGGGAGCTGTTTTTT. The rearrangement uses TRBV4-3 and TRBJ2-2, with TRBD1 matching 9 bases. The germline gives CDR1 LGHNA, CDR2 YSLEER. The CDR3 runs 16 residues. V was pared by 0 bases and J by 7 bases, with 6 bases of the junction left unmatched.

The chain employs TRBV9 and TRBJ2-4; D perhaps matches TRBD2 (6 bases). Trimming took off 0 bases at V and 8 bases at J, with 9 bases between the two ends. Germline assignment: CDR1 SGDLS and CDR2 YYNGEE. This CDR3 is 13 amino acids long. The CDR3 here is CASSVVADDIQYF. The DNA for the CDR3 is TGTGCCAGCAGCGTAGTAGCGGATGACATTCAGTACTTC.